This T cell receptor (beta chain) was retrieved from a study of T cell repertoires in ileal Crohn's disease. Repertoires were generated with immunoSEQ multiplex PCR, while TCRdb's copy carries only in-frame clones and drops some. The data contain fewer than 6,500 clones, 78% of them singletons. The length of the CDR3 is 16 residues. Germline CDR1 reads LNHDA; CDR2 reads SQIVND (reference sequence). Trimming cost V 1 base and J 7 bases; bases outside gene matches: 6. Documented time point: neoterminal ileum biopsy at postoperative endoscopy, about 6 months after surgery. The receptor's source is an adult with Crohn's disease. This sequence joins TRBV19 and TRBJ2-1; 11 bases map to TRBD2. Sequencing was performed on ileal tissue. The CDR3 DNA follows: TGTGCCAGTAGTATAGTAGCGGGGGGGCAGGGTAATGAGCAGTTCTTC. This sequence encodes CASSIVAGGQGNEQFF.